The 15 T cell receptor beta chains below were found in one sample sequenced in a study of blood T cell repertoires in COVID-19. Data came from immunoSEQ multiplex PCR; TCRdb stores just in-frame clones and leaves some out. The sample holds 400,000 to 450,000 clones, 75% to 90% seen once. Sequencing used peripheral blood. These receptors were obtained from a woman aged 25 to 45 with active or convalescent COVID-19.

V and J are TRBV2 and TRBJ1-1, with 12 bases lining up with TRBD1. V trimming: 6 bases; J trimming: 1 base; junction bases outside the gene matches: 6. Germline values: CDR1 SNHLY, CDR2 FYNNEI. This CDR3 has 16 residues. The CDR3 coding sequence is TGTGCCAGCAGGGGGCGGGACAGGGGGCCGAACACTGAAGCTTTCTTT. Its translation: CASRGRDRGPNTEAFF.

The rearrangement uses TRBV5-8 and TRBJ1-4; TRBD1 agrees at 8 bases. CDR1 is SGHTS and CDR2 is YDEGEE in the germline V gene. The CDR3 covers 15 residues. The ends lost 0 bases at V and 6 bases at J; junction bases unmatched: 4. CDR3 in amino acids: CASSLGQGRYEKLFF. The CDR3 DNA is TGTGCCAGCAGCTTGGGACAGGGGCGGTATGAAAAACTGTTTTTT.

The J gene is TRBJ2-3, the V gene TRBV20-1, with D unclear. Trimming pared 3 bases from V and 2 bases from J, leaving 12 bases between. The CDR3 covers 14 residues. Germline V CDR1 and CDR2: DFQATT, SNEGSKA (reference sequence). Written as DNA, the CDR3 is TGCAGTGCTAGTGATGCGTCTCACACAGATACGCAGTATTTT. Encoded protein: CSASDASHTDTQYF.

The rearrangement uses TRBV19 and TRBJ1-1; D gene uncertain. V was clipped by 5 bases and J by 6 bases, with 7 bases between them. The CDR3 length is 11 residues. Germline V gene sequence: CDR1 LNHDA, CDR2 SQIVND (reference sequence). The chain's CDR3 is CASSVAAEAFF. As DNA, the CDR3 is TGTGCCAGTAGTGTAGCGGCTGAAGCTTTCTTT. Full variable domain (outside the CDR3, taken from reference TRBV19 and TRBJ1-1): DGGITQSPKYLFRKEGQNVTLSCEQNLNHDAMYWYRQDPGQGLRLIYYSQIVNDFQKGDIAEGYSVSREKKESFPLTVTSAQKNPTAFYLCASSVAAEAFFGQGTRLTVV.

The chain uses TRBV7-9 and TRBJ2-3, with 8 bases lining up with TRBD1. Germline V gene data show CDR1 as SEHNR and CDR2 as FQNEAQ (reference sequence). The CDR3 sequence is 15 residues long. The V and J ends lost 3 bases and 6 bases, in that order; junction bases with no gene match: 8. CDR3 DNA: TGTGCCAGCAGCTTTACCCAGGGGGCGAGGGATACGCAGTATTTT. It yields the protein CASSFTQGARDTQYF.

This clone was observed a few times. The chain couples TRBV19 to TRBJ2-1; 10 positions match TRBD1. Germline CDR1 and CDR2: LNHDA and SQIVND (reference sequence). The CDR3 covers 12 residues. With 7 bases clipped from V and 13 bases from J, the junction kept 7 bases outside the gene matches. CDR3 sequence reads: CASTTGTGVQFF. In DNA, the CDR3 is TGTGCCAGTACAACCGGGACAGGGGTACAGTTCTTC.

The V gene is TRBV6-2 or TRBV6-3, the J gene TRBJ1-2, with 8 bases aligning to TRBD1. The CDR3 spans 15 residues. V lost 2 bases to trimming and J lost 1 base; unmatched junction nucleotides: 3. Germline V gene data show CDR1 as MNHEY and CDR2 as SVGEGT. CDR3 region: CASSYGTGNNYGYTF. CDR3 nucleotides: TGTGCCAGCAGTTACGGGACAGGAAATAACTATGGCTACACCTTC.

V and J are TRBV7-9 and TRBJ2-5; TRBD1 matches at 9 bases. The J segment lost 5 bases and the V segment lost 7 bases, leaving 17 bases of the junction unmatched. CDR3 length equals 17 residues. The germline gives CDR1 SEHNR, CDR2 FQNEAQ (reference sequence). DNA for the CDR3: TGTGCCAGCAACTCCGGGACAGGGTCAGGGGGATTGGAGACCCAGTACTTC. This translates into CASNSGTGSGGLETQYF.

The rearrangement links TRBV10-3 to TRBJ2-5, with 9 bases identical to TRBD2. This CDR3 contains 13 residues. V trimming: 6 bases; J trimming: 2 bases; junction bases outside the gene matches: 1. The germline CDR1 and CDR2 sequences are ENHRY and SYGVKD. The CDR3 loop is CAIRLAGQETQYF. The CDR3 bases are TGTGCCATCAGGCTAGCGGGGCAAGAGACCCAGTACTTC.

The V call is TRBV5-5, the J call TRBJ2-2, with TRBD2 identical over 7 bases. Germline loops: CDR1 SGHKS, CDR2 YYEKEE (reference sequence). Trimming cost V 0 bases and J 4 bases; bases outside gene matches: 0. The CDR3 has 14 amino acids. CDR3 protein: CASSLVAGTGELFF. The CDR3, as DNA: TGTGCCAGCAGCTTGGTAGCGGGCACCGGGGAGCTGTTTTTT.

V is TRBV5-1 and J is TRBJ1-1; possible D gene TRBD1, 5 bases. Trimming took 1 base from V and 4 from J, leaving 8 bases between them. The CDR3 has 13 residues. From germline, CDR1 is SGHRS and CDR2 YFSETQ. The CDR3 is CASSLRGSTEAFF. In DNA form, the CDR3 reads TGCGCCAGCAGCTTGAGGGGAAGCACTGAAGCTTTCTTT.

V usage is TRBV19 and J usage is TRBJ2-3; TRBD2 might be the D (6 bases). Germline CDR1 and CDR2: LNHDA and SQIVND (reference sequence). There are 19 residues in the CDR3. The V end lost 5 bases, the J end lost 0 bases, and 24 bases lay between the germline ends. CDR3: CASSHKWRDSKGSTDTQYF. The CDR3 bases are TGTGCCAGTAGTCACAAATGGCGGGACTCAAAGGGGAGCACAGATACGCAGTATTTT.

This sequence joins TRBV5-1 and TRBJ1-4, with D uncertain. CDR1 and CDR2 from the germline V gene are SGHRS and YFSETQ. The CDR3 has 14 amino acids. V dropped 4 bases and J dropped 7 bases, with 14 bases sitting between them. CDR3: CASSIRGGPEKLFF. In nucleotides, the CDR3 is TGCGCCAGCAGCATCCGAGGCGGCCCTGAAAAACTGTTTTTT.

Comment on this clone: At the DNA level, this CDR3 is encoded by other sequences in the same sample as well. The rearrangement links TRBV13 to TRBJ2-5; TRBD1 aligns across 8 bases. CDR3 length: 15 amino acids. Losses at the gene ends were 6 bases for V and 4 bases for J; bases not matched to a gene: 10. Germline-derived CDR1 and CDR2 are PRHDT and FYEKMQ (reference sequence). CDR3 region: CASSPAPGTGETQYF. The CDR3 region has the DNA TGTGCCAGCAGTCCAGCACCCGGGACAGGAGAGACCCAGTACTTC.

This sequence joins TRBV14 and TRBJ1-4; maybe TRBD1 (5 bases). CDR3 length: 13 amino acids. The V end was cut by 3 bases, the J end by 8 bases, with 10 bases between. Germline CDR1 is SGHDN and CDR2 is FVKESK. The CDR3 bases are TGTGCCAGCAGCCACGCAGGGAGGGAAAAACTGTTTTTT. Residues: CASSHAGREKLFF.